This passage covers 22 T cell receptor beta chains from one sample sequenced in a study of cytomegalovirus exposure and HLA in healthy donors. In the PCR, 60 Vbeta and 13 Jbeta primers were used. Some clones are missing from TCRdb's copy, which holds only in-frame ones; the method was immunoSEQ multiplex PCR. The table includes fewer than 200,000 clones, 70% to 85% detected once. Input material: PBMCs. These TCRs come from a human donor in good health.

The CDR3, as DNA: TGTGCCAGCAGCTTATCTGGGGGCTTGGAGCAGTACTTC. It is translated as CASSLSGGLEQYF. The chain couples TRBV7-3 to TRBJ2-7; tentatively, D is TRBD1 (6 bases). CDR3 size: 13 residues. Trimming cost V 2 bases and J 7 bases, with 12 bases left between them. CDR1 is SGHTA, CDR2 FQGTGA, per germline.

This clone showed up just a few times. The chain joins TRBV6-1 to TRBJ2-7, with 10 bases that match TRBD1. Germline assignment: CDR1 MNHNS and CDR2 SASEGT. V lost 5 bases to trimming and J lost 5 bases; unmatched junction nucleotides: 9. CDR3 length equals 15 residues. CDR3: CASSFPGTGVDEQYF. The DNA of the CDR3 is TGTGCCAGCAGTTTTCCCGGGACAGGGGTCGACGAGCAGTACTTC.

About this clone: The same CDR3 arises from other DNA sequences in this sample as well. The genes are TRBV7-9 and TRBJ1-1; a possible D gene is TRBD1 (5 bases). Trimming removed 5 bases at V and 1 base at J, with 8 bases between. The CDR3 covers 13 residues. Germline CDR1 reads SEHNR; CDR2 reads FQNEAQ (reference sequence). CDR3 protein: CASSLGANTEAFF. CDR3 nucleotides: TGTGCCAGCAGCCTAGGGGCGAACACTGAAGCTTTCTTT.

The V and J genes are TRBV11-2 and TRBJ2-7; perhaps TRBD2 as D (7 bases). The CDR3 has 14 residues. Trimming pared 5 bases from V and 6 bases from J, leaving 17 bases between. Germline-derived CDR1 and CDR2 are SGHAT and FQNNGV. CDR3 sequence reads: CASSGPEGGSEQYF. As DNA, the CDR3 is TGTGCCAGCAGCGGCCCTGAGGGGGGGAGCGAGCAGTACTTC.

V and J are TRBV14 and TRBJ1-1; 7 bases match TRBD1. V shed 5 bases and J 6 bases; nucleotides not matched to a gene: 6. Germline CDR1 is SGHDN and CDR2 is FVKESK. CDR3 size: 13 residues. The CDR3 loop reads CASSSGTGAEAFF. CDR3 nucleotide sequence: TGTGCCAGCAGCTCAGGAACAGGGGCTGAAGCTTTCTTT.

This chain uses TRBV2 with TRBJ1-2; D remains unclear. CDR1 SNHLY and CDR2 FYNNEI come from the germline V gene. V lost 4 bases, J lost 4 bases, and 13 bases lay in between. This CDR3 is built from 14 residues. Here the CDR3 DNA reads TGTGCCAGCAGTGGGCTGGGAGGCTCCTATGGCTACACCTTC. As protein: CASSGLGGSYGYTF.

This clone was seen a single time. The chain is built from TRBV2 and TRBJ2-2, with D possibly being TRBD1 (5 bases). Trimming removed 6 bases from V and 2 bases from J, with 10 bases in between. CDR1 SNHLY and CDR2 FYNNEI come from the germline V gene. CDR3 size: 14 residues. The CDR3 DNA is TGTGCCAGCAGCTCGACAGTAAACACCGGGGAGCTGTTTTTT. It translates to CASSSTVNTGELFF.

This clone was seen a single time. CDR3 sequence reads: CASSSTQRETQYF. In DNA, the CDR3 is TGTGCCAGCAGTTCGACTCAACGGGAGACCCAGTACTTC. The V call is TRBV2, the J call TRBJ2-5; no definite D call. Germline loops: CDR1 SNHLY, CDR2 FYNNEI. V was clipped by 5 bases and J by 5 bases, with 12 bases between them. The CDR3 consists of 13 residues.

In its sample, this clone was seen once. This chain links TRBV30 with TRBJ1-1, with a tentative D call TRBD1 (6 bases). This CDR3 is 13 amino acids long. Germline CDR1 is GTSNPN and CDR2 is SVGIG (reference sequence). Trimming took off 3 bases at V and 6 bases at J, with 14 bases between the two ends. CDR3 nucleotides: TGTGCCTGGAGCGCAGGGGAATTCTCTGAAGCTTTCTTT. This translates into CAWSAGEFSEAFF.

The CDR3 protein is CASSDGGSPRTNEQFF. The CDR3 bases are TGTGCCAGCAGTGATGGGGGGTCTCCACGCACAAATGAGCAGTTCTTC. This chain uses TRBV2 with TRBJ2-1; a possible D gene is TRBD2 (6 bases). This CDR3 region has 16 residues. The germline gives CDR1 SNHLY, CDR2 FYNNEI. The germline V and J ends were trimmed by 3 bases and 7 bases, with 19 bases remaining between them.

This clone has only one observation. The chain has TRBV30 and TRBJ2-3; weak D call: TRBD2 (6 bases). The V gene's germline CDR1 is GTSNPN and CDR2 SVGIG (reference sequence). This CDR3 has 14 amino acids. Trimming took off 3 bases at V and 0 bases at J, with 10 bases between the two ends. Here the CDR3 DNA reads TGTGCCTGGAGCGGGGGTATTAGCACAGATACGCAGTATTTT. Residues: CAWSGGISTDTQYF.

This clone appeared a few times. The genes are TRBV5-6 and TRBJ1-1; D call uncertain. The CDR3 is made up of 14 amino acids. V was trimmed by 3 bases and J by 0 bases, leaving 9 bases between them. Germline V gene sequence: CDR1 SGHDT, CDR2 YYEEEE. The CDR3 region has the DNA TGTGCCAGCAGCTACGACAAGCTGAACACTGAAGCTTTCTTT. This translates into CASSYDKLNTEAFF.

This clone was counted between two and nine times. The chain employs TRBV4-1 and TRBJ2-7; D possibly corresponds to TRBD1 (6 bases). CDR1 is MGHRA, CDR2 YSYEKL, per germline. V lost 0 bases to trimming and J lost 2 bases, with 14 bases between them. The CDR3 is 16 residues long. CDR3 coding DNA: TGCGCCAGCAGCCAAGATACGGCAGGGGTGGCCTACGAGCAGTACTTC. Translated: CASSQDTAGVAYEQYF.

This sequence joins TRBV6-1 and TRBJ2-7; 10 nucleotides agree with TRBD1. The CDR3 is 14 residues long. In germline, CDR1 is MNHNS, CDR2 SASEGT. Trimming cost V 5 bases and J 4 bases; bases outside gene matches: 5. The CDR3: CASSLEDRGYEQYF. CDR3 bases: TGTGCCAGCAGTCTAGAGGACAGGGGGTACGAGCAGTACTTC.

This clone was counted between two and nine times. The J gene is TRBJ1-4, the V gene TRBV9; D uncertain. CDR1 SGDLS and CDR2 YYNGEE come from the germline V gene. The CDR3 extends over 17 amino acids. The ends were cut back, 3 bases at V and 4 bases at J, with 19 bases in the middle. CDR3 coding DNA: TGTGCCAGCAGCGAGCATGGAGGTTCAGCTGTTAATGAAAAACTGTTTTTT. Protein sequence: CASSEHGGSAVNEKLFF.

The chain recombines TRBV5-6 with TRBJ2-5, with TRBD1 as a possible D gene (6 bases). The CDR3 runs to 18 residues. From germline, CDR1 is SGHDT and CDR2 YYEEEE. V lost 1 base and J 2 bases, leaving 21 bases between the germline ends. The DNA for the CDR3 is TGTGCCAGCAGCTTGCCGTTGAGAACAGGGCGCAATCAAGAGACCCAGTACTTC. Protein: CASSLPLRTGRNQETQYF.

This sequence joins TRBV10-3 and TRBJ1-1; weak D call: TRBD1 (6 bases). Germline CDR1 ENHRY, CDR2 SYGVKD. The CDR3 is made up of 16 amino acids. Trimming cost V 0 bases and J 6 bases, with 17 bases left between them. CDR3 nucleotide sequence: TGTGCCATCAGTGAGTCAGGGGGGGTCTTGATGGCTGAAGCTTTCTTT. The encoded protein is CAISESGGVLMAEAFF.

V and J are TRBV5-5 and TRBJ2-7; D is ambiguous. The V gene lost 1 base and the J gene lost 7 bases, with 15 bases spanning the gap. There are 14 residues in the CDR3. CDR1 and CDR2 (germline): SGHKS, YYEKEE (reference sequence). The CDR3 coding sequence is TGTGCCAGCAGCTTGCTAAAAGGATCGGGTGAGCAGTACTTC. Its translation: CASSLLKGSGEQYF.

The table lists this clone with a few counts. The V gene is TRBV11-3, the J gene TRBJ2-3; D is perhaps TRBD1 (5 bases). The CDR3 spans 14 residues. Germline CDR1 is SGHNT and CDR2 is YENEEA. Deletions cut 1 base from V and 4 bases from J, with 9 bases between. The CDR3 sequence is CASSLGQGSDTQYF. CDR3 DNA sequence: TGTGCCAGCAGCTTAGGGCAGGGCTCAGATACGCAGTATTTT.

This clone has more than one count but fewer than ten. This chain connects TRBV5-1 to TRBJ1-6, with 8 bases aligning to TRBD1. Germline-derived CDR1 and CDR2 are SGHRS and YFSETQ. J was trimmed by 6 bases and V by 3 bases; bases with no gene match: 14. This CDR3 contains 18 residues. CDR3 DNA: TGCGCCAGCAGCTATGGGACAGGCTCACCCGTTGTTAATTCACCCCTCCACTTT. Its translation: CASSYGTGSPVVNSPLHF.

This chain links TRBV6-6 with TRBJ2-5; a weak D match, TRBD2 (6 bases). Per germline, CDR1 MNHNY and CDR2 SVGAGI (reference sequence). Trimming took off 1 base at V and 7 bases at J, with 19 bases between the two ends. CDR3 length: 16 residues. The CDR3 DNA follows: TGTGCCAGCAGTTACTTAAGGCCTAGCGAGTCTGGGACCCAGTACTTC. It codes for CASSYLRPSESGTQYF.

CDR3 coding DNA: TGTGCCAGCAGCTTGGGGGGCCGAAACACCGGGGAGCTGTTTTTT. As protein: CASSLGGRNTGELFF. This rearrangement joins TRBV5-4 to TRBJ2-2; TRBD1 is a possible D gene (5 bases). The CDR3 totals 15 residues. Germline V gene sequence: CDR1 SGHNT, CDR2 YYREEE (reference sequence). The V end lost 0 bases, the J end lost 2 bases, and 8 bases lay between the germline ends.